This section outlines one TCR beta chain sequence together with its context. CDR3 length: 13 amino acids. Germline CDR1 SEHNR, CDR2 FQNEAQ (reference sequence). Trimming left V 2 bases short and J 8 bases short, with 10 bases between. Combining a sample-barcoded 5' primer with a J-beta primer mix, a second PCR ran for about 6 to 11 cycles. Each CDR3 protein gets one entry after TCRdb re-called the 5' RACE reads with MiXCR. The data contain 700,000 to 850,000 distinct CDR3 sequences, about 36% of them singletons. These data originate in a study of blood T cells in healthy people across ages. Each donor was a healthy Caucasian individual from Russia, aged roughly 6 to 90. Isolation recovered at least 7 million PBMCs from every sample.

The rearrangement joins TRBV7-9 to TRBJ2-1, with a possible D match to TRBD1 (6 bases). The material sequenced was blood. The clonotype originates from a man aged 18 to 29 in good health. CDR3 sequence reads: CASSLSTGYEQFF. The CDR3 nucleotides read TGTGCCAGCAGCTTATCAACAGGGTATGAGCAGTTCTTC.